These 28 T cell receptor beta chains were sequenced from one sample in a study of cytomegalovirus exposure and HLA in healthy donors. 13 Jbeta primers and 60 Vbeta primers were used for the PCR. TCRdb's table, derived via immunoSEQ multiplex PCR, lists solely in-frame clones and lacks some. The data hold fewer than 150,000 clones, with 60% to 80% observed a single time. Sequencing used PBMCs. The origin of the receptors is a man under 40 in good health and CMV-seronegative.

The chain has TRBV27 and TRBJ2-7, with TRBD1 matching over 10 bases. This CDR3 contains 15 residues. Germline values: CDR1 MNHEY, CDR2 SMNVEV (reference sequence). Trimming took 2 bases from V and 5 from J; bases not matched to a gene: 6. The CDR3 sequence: CASSLNRDRGHEQYF. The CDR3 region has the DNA TGTGCCAGCAGTTTAAATAGGGACAGGGGCCACGAGCAGTACTTC.

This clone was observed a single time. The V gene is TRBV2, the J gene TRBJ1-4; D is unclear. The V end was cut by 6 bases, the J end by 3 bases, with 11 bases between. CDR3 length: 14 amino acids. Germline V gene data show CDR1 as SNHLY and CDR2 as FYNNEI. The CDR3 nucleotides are TGTGCCAGCAGCCCTACGCAGGCTAATGAAAAACTGTTTTTT. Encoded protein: CASSPTQANEKLFF.

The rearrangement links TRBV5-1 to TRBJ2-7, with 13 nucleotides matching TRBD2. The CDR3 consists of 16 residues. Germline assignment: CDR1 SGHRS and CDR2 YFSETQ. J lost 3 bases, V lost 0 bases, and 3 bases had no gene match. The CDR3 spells CASSLGLAGGIYEQYF. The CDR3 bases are TGCGCCAGCAGCTTGGGACTAGCGGGAGGTATCTACGAGCAGTACTTC.

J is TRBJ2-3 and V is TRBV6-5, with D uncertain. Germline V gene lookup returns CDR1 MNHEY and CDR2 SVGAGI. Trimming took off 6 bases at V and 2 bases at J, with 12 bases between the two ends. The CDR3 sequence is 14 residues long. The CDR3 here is CASSIRADTDTQYF. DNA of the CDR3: TGTGCCAGCAGCATTAGAGCTGACACAGATACGCAGTATTTT.

As DNA, the CDR3 is TGTGCCAGCAGTTCTGTCGTGGGGGGGGTTAGGAACACCATATATTTT. Its protein is CASSSVVGGVRNTIYF. The gene calls are TRBV27 and TRBJ1-3; D perhaps matches TRBD1 (5 bases). The CDR3 consists of 16 residues. Trimming took 4 bases from V and 7 from J, leaving 20 bases between them. CDR1 and CDR2 from the germline V gene are MNHEY and SMNVEV (reference sequence).

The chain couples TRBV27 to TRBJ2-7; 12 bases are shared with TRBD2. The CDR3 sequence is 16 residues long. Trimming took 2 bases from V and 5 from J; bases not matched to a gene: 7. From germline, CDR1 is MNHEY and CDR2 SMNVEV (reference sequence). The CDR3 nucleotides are TGTGCCAGCAGTTTACAGACTAGCGGGAGAAATCACGAGCAGTACTTC. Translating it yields CASSLQTSGRNHEQYF.

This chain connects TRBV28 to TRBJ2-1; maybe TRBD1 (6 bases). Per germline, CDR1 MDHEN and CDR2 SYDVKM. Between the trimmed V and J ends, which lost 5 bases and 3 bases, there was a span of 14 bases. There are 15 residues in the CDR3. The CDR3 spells CASSQQGSFYNEQFF. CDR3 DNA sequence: TGTGCCAGCAGTCAACAGGGTTCTTTCTACAATGAGCAGTTCTTC.

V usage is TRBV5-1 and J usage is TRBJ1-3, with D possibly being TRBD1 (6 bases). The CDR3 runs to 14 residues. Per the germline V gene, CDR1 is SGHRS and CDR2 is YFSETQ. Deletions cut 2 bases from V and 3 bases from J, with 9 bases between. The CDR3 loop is CASSLEDSGNTIYF. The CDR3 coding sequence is TGCGCCAGCAGCTTAGAGGACAGTGGAAACACCATATATTTT.

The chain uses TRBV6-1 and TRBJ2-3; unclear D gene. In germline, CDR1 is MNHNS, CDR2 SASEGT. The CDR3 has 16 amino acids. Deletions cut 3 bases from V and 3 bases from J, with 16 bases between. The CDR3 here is CASSEPFTDGTDTQYF. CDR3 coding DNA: TGTGCCAGCAGTGAGCCCTTCACTGATGGTACAGATACGCAGTATTTT.

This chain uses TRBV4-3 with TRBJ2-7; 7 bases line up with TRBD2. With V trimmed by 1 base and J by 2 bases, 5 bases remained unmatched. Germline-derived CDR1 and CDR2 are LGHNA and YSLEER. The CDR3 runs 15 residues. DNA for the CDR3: TGCGCCAGCAGCCAAGGGTCAAGCGGGACCTACGAGCAGTACTTC. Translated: CASSQGSSGTYEQYF.

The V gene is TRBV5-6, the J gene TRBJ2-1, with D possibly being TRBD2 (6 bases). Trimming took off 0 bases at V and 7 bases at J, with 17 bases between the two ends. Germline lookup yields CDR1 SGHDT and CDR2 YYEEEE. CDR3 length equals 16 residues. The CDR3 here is CASSLGPSVKVNEQFF. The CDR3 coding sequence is TGTGCCAGCAGCTTGGGGCCTAGCGTTAAAGTAAATGAGCAGTTCTTC. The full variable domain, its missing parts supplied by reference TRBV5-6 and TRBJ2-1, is DAGVTQSPTHLIKTRGQQVTLRCSPKSGHDTVSWYQQALGQGPQFIFQYYEEEERQRGNFPDRFSGHQFPNYSSELNVNALLLGDSALYLCASSLGPSVKVNEQFFGPGTRLTVL.

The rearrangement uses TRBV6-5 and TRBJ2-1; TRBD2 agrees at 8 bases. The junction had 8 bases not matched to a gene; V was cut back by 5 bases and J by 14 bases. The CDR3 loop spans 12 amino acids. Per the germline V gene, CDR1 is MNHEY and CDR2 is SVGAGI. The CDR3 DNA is TGTGCCAGCAGTACTAGCGGAAAAGAGGAGTTCTTC. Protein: CASSTSGKEEFF.

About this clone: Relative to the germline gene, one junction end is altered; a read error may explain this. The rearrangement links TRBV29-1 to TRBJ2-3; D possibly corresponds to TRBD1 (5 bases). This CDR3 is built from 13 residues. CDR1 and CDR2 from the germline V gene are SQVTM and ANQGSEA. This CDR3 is CSVDSGFADAQYF. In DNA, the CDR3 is TGCAGCGTTGATTCAGGGTTTGCAGATGCGCAGTATTTT.

This CDR3 is CASSPGGEGVGDTQYF. The CDR3 DNA reads as TGTGCCAGCAGCCCCGGAGGGGAGGGCGTGGGAGATACGCAGTATTTT. The rearrangement links TRBV7-8 to TRBJ2-3, with 7 bases identical to TRBD2. Trimming at V came to 5 bases and at J to 5 bases, leaving 13 bases not matched to a gene. Germline CDR1 and CDR2: SGHVS and FQNEAQ. There are 16 residues in the CDR3.

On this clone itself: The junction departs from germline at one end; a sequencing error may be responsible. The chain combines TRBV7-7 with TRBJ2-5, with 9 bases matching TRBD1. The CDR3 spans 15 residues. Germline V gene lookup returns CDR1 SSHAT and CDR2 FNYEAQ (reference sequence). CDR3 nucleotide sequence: TGTGCTAGCAGCATGGGACAGGGTTCCCAAGAGACCCAGTACTTC. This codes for CASSMGQGSQETQYF.

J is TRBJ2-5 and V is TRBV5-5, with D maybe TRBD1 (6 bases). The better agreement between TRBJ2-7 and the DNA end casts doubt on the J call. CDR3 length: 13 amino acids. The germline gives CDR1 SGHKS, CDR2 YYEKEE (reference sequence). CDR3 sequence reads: CASRPTGSYEQYF. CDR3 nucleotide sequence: TGTGCCAGCAGACCGACAGGCTCCTACGAGCAGTACTTC.

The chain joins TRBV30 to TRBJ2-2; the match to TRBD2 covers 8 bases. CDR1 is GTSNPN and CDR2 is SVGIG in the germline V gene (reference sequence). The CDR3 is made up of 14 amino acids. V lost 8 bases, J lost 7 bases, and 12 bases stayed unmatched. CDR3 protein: CARGGGLEDGELFF. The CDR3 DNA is TGTGCCCGGGGCGGGGGACTAGAGGACGGGGAGCTGTTTTTT.

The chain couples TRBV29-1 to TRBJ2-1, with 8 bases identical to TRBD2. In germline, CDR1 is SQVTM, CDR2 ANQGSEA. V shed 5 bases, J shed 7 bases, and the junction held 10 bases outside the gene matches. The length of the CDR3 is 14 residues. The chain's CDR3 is CSVPSGLAGNEQFF. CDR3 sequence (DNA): TGCAGCGTTCCTTCCGGACTAGCCGGAAATGAGCAGTTCTTC.

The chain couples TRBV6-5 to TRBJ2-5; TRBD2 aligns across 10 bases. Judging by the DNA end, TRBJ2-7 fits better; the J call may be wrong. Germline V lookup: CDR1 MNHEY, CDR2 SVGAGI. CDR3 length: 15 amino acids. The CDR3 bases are TGTGCCAGCAGTTACTCGGTAGCGGGAGGATACGAGCAGTACTTC. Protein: CASSYSVAGGYEQYF.

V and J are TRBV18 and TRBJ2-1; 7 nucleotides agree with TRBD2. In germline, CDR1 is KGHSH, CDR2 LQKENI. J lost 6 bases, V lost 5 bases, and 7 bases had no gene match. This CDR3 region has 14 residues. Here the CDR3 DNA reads TGTGCCAGCTCAAACGCGGGAGTTAGCAATGAGCAGTTCTTC. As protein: CASSNAGVSNEQFF.

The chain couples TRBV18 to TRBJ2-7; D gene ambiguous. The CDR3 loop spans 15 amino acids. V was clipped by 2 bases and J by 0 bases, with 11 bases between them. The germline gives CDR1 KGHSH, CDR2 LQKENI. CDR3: CASSPASRSSYEQYF. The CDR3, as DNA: TGTGCCAGCTCACCAGCCAGCCGGAGCTCCTACGAGCAGTACTTC.

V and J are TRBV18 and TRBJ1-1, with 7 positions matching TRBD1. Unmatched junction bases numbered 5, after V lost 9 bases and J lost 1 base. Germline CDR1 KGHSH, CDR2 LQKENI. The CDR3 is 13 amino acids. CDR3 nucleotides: TGTGCCAGTCAGGGACAGCCGAACACTGAAGCTTTCTTT. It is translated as CASQGQPNTEAFF.

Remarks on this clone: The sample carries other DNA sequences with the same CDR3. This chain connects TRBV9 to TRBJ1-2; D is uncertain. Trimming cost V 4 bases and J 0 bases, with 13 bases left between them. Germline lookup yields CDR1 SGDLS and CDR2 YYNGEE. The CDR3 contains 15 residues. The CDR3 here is CASSTVGSANYGYTF. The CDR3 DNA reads TGTGCCAGCAGCACAGTAGGGAGTGCTAACTATGGCTACACCTTC. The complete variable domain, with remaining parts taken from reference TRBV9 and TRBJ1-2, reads DSGVTQTPKHLITATGQRVTLRCSPRSGDLSVYWYQQSLDQGLQFLIQYYNGEERAKGNILERFSAQQFPDLHSELNLSSLELGDSALYFCASSTVGSANYGYTFGSGTRLTVV.

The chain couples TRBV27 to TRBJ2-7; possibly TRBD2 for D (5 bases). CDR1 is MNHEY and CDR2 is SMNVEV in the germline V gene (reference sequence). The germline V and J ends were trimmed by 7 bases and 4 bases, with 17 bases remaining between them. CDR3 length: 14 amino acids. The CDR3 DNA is TGTGCCAGCATGAGGGCAGCAATTGGATACGAGCAGTACTTC. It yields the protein CASMRAAIGYEQYF.

CDR3 DNA sequence: TGTGCCAGCAGTCCCACACGGAGGAGGCAAGGCTATGGCTACACCTTC. Protein: CASSPTRRRQGYGYTF. The chain joins TRBV27 to TRBJ1-2; D uncertain. Trimming took 5 bases from V and 4 from J, leaving 20 bases between them. Germline CDR1 reads MNHEY; CDR2 reads SMNVEV (reference sequence). This CDR3 region has 16 residues.

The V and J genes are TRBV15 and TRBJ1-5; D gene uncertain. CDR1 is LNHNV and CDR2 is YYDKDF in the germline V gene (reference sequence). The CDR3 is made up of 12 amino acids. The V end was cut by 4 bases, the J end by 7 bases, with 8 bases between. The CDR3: CATSTGAQPQHF. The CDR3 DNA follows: TGTGCCACCAGCACGGGAGCCCAGCCCCAGCATTTT. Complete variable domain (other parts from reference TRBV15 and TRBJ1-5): DAMVIQNPRYQVTQFGKPVTLSCSQTLNHNVMYWYQQKSSQAPKLLFHYYDKDFNNEADTPDNFQSRRPNTSFCFLDIRSPGLGDTAMYLCATSTGAQPQHFGDGTRLSIL.

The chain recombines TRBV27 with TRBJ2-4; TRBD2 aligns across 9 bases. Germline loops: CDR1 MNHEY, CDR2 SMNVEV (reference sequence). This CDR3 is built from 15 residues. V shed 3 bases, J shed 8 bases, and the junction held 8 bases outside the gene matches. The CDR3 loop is CASSLLAGEGYIQYF. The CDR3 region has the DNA TGTGCCAGCAGTTTGTTAGCGGGAGAGGGTTACATTCAGTACTTC.

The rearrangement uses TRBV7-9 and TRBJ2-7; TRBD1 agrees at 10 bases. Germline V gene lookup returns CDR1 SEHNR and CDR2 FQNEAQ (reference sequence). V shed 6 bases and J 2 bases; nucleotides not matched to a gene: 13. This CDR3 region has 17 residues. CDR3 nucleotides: TGTGCCAGCAGTATGGGGACAGGGGCCGGTGACCCCTACGAGCAGTACTTC. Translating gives CASSMGTGAGDPYEQYF.